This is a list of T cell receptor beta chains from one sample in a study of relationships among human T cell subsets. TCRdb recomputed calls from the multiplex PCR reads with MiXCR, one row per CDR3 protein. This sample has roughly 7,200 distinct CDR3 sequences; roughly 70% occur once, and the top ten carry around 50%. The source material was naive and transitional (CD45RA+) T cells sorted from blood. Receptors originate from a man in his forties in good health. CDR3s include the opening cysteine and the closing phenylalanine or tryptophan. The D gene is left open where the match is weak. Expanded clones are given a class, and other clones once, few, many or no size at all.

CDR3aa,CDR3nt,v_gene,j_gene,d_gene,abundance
CSARSSWNDRDLAGGLTDTQYF,TGCAGTGCTAGGTCCTCTTGGAACGACAGGGATCTAGCGGGGGGTCTCACAGATACGCAGTATTTT,TRBV20-1,TRBJ2-3,TRBD2,-
CASSQGGGGQGLYYEQYF,TGCGCCAGCAGCCAAGGGGGAGGCGGACAGGGGTTGTACTACGAGCAGTACTTC,TRBV4-1,TRBJ2-7,TRBD1,-
CASSNLAGVYNEQFF,TGTGCCAGCAGTAACCTAGCGGGAGTTTACAATGAGCAGTTCTTC,TRBV27,TRBJ2-1,TRBD2,-
CASSSSVLPQETQYF,TGTGCCAGCAGCTCATCGGTCCTCCCCCAAGAGACCCAGTACTTC,TRBV7-9,TRBJ2-5,-,-
CSAGTSAIQETQYF,TGCAGTGCCGGGACTAGCGCGATCCAAGAGACCCAGTACTTC,TRBV20-1,TRBJ2-5,TRBD2,-
CASSTVTGIQPQHF,TGTGCCAGCAGTACTGTGACAGGGATTCAGCCCCAGCATTTT,TRBV28,TRBJ1-5,TRBD1,-
CASSITSSYNEQFF,TGTGCCAGCAGTATAACGAGCTCCTACAATGAGCAGTTCTTC,TRBV28,TRBJ2-1,-,-
CASRPQGGNQPQHF,TGTGCCAGCCGCCCCCAAGGGGGCAATCAGCCCCAGCATTTT,TRBV27,TRBJ1-5,-,-
CASSWDWVNEQFF,TGTGCCAGCAGCTGGGACTGGGTGAATGAGCAGTTCTTC,TRBV5-5,TRBJ2-1,-,-
CASSLLLRGQGETQYF,TGTGCCAGCAGTTTACTACTCAGGGGGCAGGGAGAGACCCAGTACTTC,TRBV12-3/TRBV12-4,TRBJ2-5,TRBD1,few
CATSRGTGLQETQYF,TGTGCCACCAGCAGAGGAACAGGGCTCCAAGAGACCCAGTACTTC,TRBV15,TRBJ2-5,-,few
CASRERNNEQFF,TGTGCCAGCCGAGAGCGAAACAATGAGCAGTTCTTC,TRBV28,TRBJ2-1,-,-
CASSTARPRQGKADTQYF,TGTGCCAGCAGTACTGCCCGCCCGCGACAGGGAAAAGCAGATACGCAGTATTTT,TRBV12-3/TRBV12-4,TRBJ2-3,TRBD1,-
CASGHADYNSPLHF,TGCGCCAGCGGCCACGCGGATTATAATTCACCCCTCCACTTT,TRBV4-1,TRBJ1-6,-,-
CASRNDRANTGELFF,TGTGCCAGCAGAAATGACAGGGCAAACACCGGGGAGCTGTTTTTT,TRBV28,TRBJ2-2,TRBD1,few
CASGPTSVKGEQYF,TGCGCCAGCGGCCCGACTAGCGTCAAAGGGGAGCAGTACTTC,TRBV10-2,TRBJ2-7,TRBD2,once
CASSDTQFSGTVFYEQYF,TGTGCCAGCAGTGATACTCAATTCTCCGGGACAGTTTTCTACGAGCAGTACTTC,TRBV27,TRBJ2-7,TRBD1,-
CASGLPGQGQETQYF,TGTGCCAGCGGACTGCCGGGACAGGGGCAAGAGACCCAGTACTTC,TRBV28,TRBJ2-5,TRBD1,-
CASSAWDRNYGYTF,TGTGCCAGCAGTGCATGGGACAGAAACTATGGCTACACCTTC,TRBV28,TRBJ1-2,TRBD1,few
CASRWTGDTGELFF,TGTGCCAGCAGATGGACAGGGGACACCGGGGAGCTGTTTTTT,TRBV27,TRBJ2-2,TRBD1,-
CASSTESGSLQKGQFF,TGTGCCAGCAGTACAGAGAGCGGGAGCCTTCAAAAAGGGCAGTTCTTC,TRBV2,TRBJ2-1,TRBD2,few
CASSVGGSSYNEQFF,TGCGCCAGCAGCGTAGGGGGGTCCTCCTACAATGAGCAGTTCTTC,TRBV10-2,TRBJ2-1,-,-
CASSLRTGGVNSYEQYF,TGTGCCAGCAGTTTAAGGACAGGGGGGGTGAACTCCTACGAGCAGTACTTC,TRBV12-3/TRBV12-4,TRBJ2-7,TRBD1,few
CASRLAGGAYNEQFF,TGTGCCAGCAGGTTAGCGGGAGGGGCCTACAATGAGCAGTTCTTC,TRBV6-5,TRBJ2-1,TRBD2,-
CASSELAGGRYYNEQFF,TGTGCCAGCAGCGAACTAGCGGGGGGGAGATACTACAATGAGCAGTTCTTC,TRBV13,TRBJ2-1,TRBD2,-
CASSLGQGTHEQYF,TGTGCCAGCAGTTTAGGACAGGGGACCCACGAGCAGTACTTC,TRBV27,TRBJ2-7,TRBD1,-